Each of the 29 T cell receptor beta chains below was sequenced from the same sample in a study of CD8+ T cells in alopecia areata. Isolated RNA was reverse transcribed into cDNA used as the sequencing template. Some clones are missing from TCRdb's copy, which holds only in-frame ones; the method was immunoSEQ multiplex PCR. The table records 250,000 to 300,000 clones, over 45% of them present only once. The treatment was: oral pan-JAK inhibitor, 5-10 mg twice daily. The source was CD4+ T cells sorted from blood, collected at week 24, from a patient treated with tofacitinib. The receptors shown here come from a human donor with alopecia areata.

Only a few counts were recorded for this clone. The chain is built from TRBV19 and TRBJ2-5; 8 bases align to TRBD2. CDR3 size: 15 residues. Trimming cost V 7 bases and J 3 bases; bases outside gene matches: 10. From germline, CDR1 is LNHDA and CDR2 SQIVND (reference sequence). The CDR3 sequence is CASKGMGTRKETQYF. The CDR3 DNA sequence: TGTGCCAGTAAGGGCATGGGGACTAGAAAAGAGACCCAGTACTTC.

This clone was detected only a few times. The chain carries TRBV10-3 and TRBJ2-2, with a weak D call TRBD1 (5 bases). Trimming pared 11 bases from V and 4 bases from J, leaving 14 bases between. The CDR3 sequence is 13 residues long. CDR1 is ENHRY, CDR2 SYGVKD, per germline. The CDR3 sequence is CASEAQGTGELFF. The CDR3 DNA is TGTGCCTCCGAAGCCCAGGGCACCGGGGAGCTGTTTTTT.

V gene TRBV4-2 combines with J gene TRBJ2-5, with 9 bases matching TRBD2. Germline V gives CDR1 LGHNA, CDR2 YNFKEQ. The CDR3 contains 17 residues. Trimming took 1 base from V and 3 from J; bases not matched to a gene: 9. CDR3 sequence reads: CASSQVGSGGGKETQYF. In nucleotides, the CDR3 is TGTGCCAGCAGCCAAGTCGGTAGCGGGGGAGGGAAAGAGACCCAGTACTTC.

The chain has TRBV7-9 and TRBJ1-1, with D uncertain. This CDR3 contains 13 residues. Deletions cut 1 base from V and 1 base from J, with 4 bases between. From germline, CDR1 is SEHNR and CDR2 FQNEAQ (reference sequence). CDR3 amino acids: CASSLVENTEAFF. CDR3 in DNA: TGTGCCAGCAGCTTAGTAGAGAACACTGAAGCTTTCTTT.

The V call is TRBV10-3, the J call TRBJ2-1, with 8 nucleotides matching TRBD1. Per germline, CDR1 ENHRY and CDR2 SYGVKD. The junction had 8 bases not matched to a gene; V was cut back by 4 bases and J by 3 bases. The CDR3 contains 16 residues. The CDR3: CAISAPDRVDYNEQFF. The CDR3 DNA reads as TGTGCCATCAGTGCTCCGGACAGGGTTGACTACAATGAGCAGTTCTTC.

This chain connects TRBV7-2 to TRBJ1-6; maybe TRBD1 (6 bases). V was shortened by 5 bases and J by 7 bases, with 9 bases between the two germline ends. CDR1 is SGHTA and CDR2 is FQGNSA in the germline V gene. This CDR3 is built from 13 residues. The chain's CDR3 is CASSADRNSPLHF. For the CDR3, the DNA is TGTGCCAGCAGCGCAGACAGGAATTCACCCCTCCACTTT.

The CDR3 spells CSAYRDHEQYF. The CDR3 coding sequence is TGCAGTGCTTACAGGGACCACGAGCAGTACTTC. The chain combines TRBV20-1 with TRBJ2-7; D possibly corresponds to TRBD1 (6 bases). Looked up from germline, CDR1 is DFQATT and CDR2 is SNEGSKA (reference sequence). The V end lost 5 bases, the J end lost 5 bases, and 10 bases lay between the germline ends. The CDR3 is 11 residues long.

This clone was seen more than once but under ten times. V is TRBV7-9 and J is TRBJ2-1; 8 nucleotides agree with TRBD2. CDR3 length: 15 amino acids. Germline-derived CDR1 and CDR2 are SEHNR and FQNEAQ (reference sequence). Losses at the gene ends were 4 bases for V and 9 bases for J; bases not matched to a gene: 11. CDR3 nucleotides: TGTGCCAGCAGCTCAGCGGGGGCCCCTACGGCTGAGCAGTTCTTC. As protein: CASSSAGAPTAEQFF. Combining the CDR3 with reference TRBV7-9 and TRBJ2-1 gives the whole variable domain DTGVSQNPRHKITKRGQNVTFRCDPISEHNRLYWYRQTLGQGPEFLTYFQNEAQLEKSRLLSDRFSAERPKGSFSTLEIQRTEQGDSAMYLCASSSAGAPTAEQFFGPGTRLTVL.

The chain couples TRBV14 to TRBJ1-6; D gene uncertain. Germline CDR1 reads SGHDN; CDR2 reads FVKESK. Trimming removed 0 bases at V and 9 bases at J, with 6 bases between. The CDR3 totals 13 residues. The CDR3 sequence is CASSQDRGSPLHF. The CDR3 DNA reads as TGTGCCAGCAGCCAAGATCGGGGTTCACCCCTCCACTTT.

This clone was picked up a small number of times. The chain couples TRBV4-3 to TRBJ2-1; 7 bases align to TRBD1. The V gene's germline CDR1 is LGHNA and CDR2 YSLEER. This CDR3 is 15 amino acids long. After removal of 2 bases from V and 6 bases from J, the junction contained 7 bases not matched to a gene. This chain's CDR3 is CASSQLYDRVNEQFF. The CDR3 DNA reads TGCGCCAGCAGCCAACTCTACGACAGGGTCAATGAGCAGTTCTTC.

The V call is TRBV2, the J call TRBJ1-5, with D perhaps matching TRBD1 (6 bases). The CDR3 consists of 15 residues. Trimming shortened V by 8 bases and J by 5 bases, and 19 bases separated the two germline ends. Germline V CDR1 and CDR2: SNHLY, FYNNEI. This CDR3 is CASGRHGGMDQPQHF. CDR3 in DNA: TGTGCCAGCGGCAGACATGGGGGCATGGATCAGCCCCAGCATTTT.

The chain employs TRBV27 and TRBJ2-7; D possibly corresponds to TRBD2 (6 bases). CDR3 length: 15 amino acids. Germline CDR1 reads MNHEY; CDR2 reads SMNVEV (reference sequence). With 2 bases removed from V and 1 base from J, the gap between germline ends came to 12 bases. The CDR3 DNA sequence: TGTGCCAGCAGTTTAGGGCTAGCGAGGTCCTACGAGCAGTACTTC. This codes for CASSLGLARSYEQYF.

The chain's CDR3 is CASSPTWTSGDNEQFF. The CDR3 DNA sequence: TGTGCCAGCAGCCCAACTTGGACTAGCGGAGACAATGAGCAGTTCTTC. V and J are TRBV7-9 and TRBJ2-1; 10 bases align to TRBD2. After removal of 5 bases from V and 5 bases from J, the junction contained 9 bases not matched to a gene. Germline V gene sequence: CDR1 SEHNR, CDR2 FQNEAQ (reference sequence). This CDR3 is 16 amino acids long.

V usage is TRBV28 and J usage is TRBJ2-1; 7 bases align to TRBD2. V was clipped by 8 bases and J by 15 bases; unmatched bases: 10. The CDR3 totals 11 residues. The germline V gene encodes CDR1 MDHEN and CDR2 SYDVKM. The CDR3 bases are TGTGCCAGCGACAAGCGGGGCGGTAGGTTCTTC. It yields the protein CASDKRGGRFF. The full variable domain, with the rest looked up from reference TRBV28 and TRBJ2-1, is DVKVTQSSRYLVKRTGEKVFLECVQDMDHENMFWYRQDPGLGLRLIYFSYDVKMKEKGDIPEGYSVSREKKERFSLILESASTNQTSMYLCASDKRGGRFFGPGTRLTVL.

This clone has a handful of counts. The J gene is TRBJ2-5, the V gene TRBV27; 7 positions match TRBD2. With V trimmed by 1 base and J by 2 bases, 4 bases remained unmatched. There are 15 residues in the CDR3. CDR1 MNHEY and CDR2 SMNVEV come from the germline V gene (reference sequence). CDR3: CASSLWPSGQETQYF. The CDR3 DNA is TGTGCCAGCAGTTTATGGCCTAGCGGTCAAGAGACCCAGTACTTC.

This chain joins TRBV30 and TRBJ2-2; D is undetermined. The CDR3 is 14 amino acids. The germline gives CDR1 GTSNPN, CDR2 SVGIG (reference sequence). Trimming removed 0 bases at V and 3 bases at J, with 8 bases between. The CDR3 nucleotides read TGTGCCTGGAGTGTAACCAGTTACACCGGGGAGCTGTTTTTT. Translated: CAWSVTSYTGELFF.

This chain connects TRBV6-5 to TRBJ2-4; D unclear. This CDR3 spans 16 amino acids. From germline, CDR1 is MNHEY and CDR2 SVGAGI. The V and J ends lost 0 bases and 0 bases respectively, with 9 bases between them. DNA for the CDR3: TGTGCCAGCAGTTACTCGTGGCGGCTAGCCAAAAACATTCAGTACTTC. Its protein product is CASSYSWRLAKNIQYF.

In its sample, this clone was seen a few times. The chain links TRBV5-1 to TRBJ1-2, with 7 nucleotides matching TRBD1. The junction had 5 bases not matched to a gene; V was cut back by 3 bases and J by 0 bases. The CDR3 has 15 residues. Germline V gene lookup returns CDR1 SGHRS and CDR2 YFSETQ. The CDR3 spells CASSSGTDSNYGYTF. The DNA of the CDR3 is TGCGCCAGCAGCTCTGGGACAGATTCTAACTATGGCTACACCTTC.

V and J are TRBV29-1 and TRBJ1-6; TRBD1 matches at 7 bases. There are 16 residues in the CDR3. Germline CDR1 SQVTM, CDR2 ANQGSEA. Unmatched junction bases numbered 14, after V lost 6 bases and J lost 6 bases. CDR3 protein: CSVCTGTDTVNSPLHF. The CDR3 region has the DNA TGCAGCGTATGTACCGGGACAGACACAGTTAATTCACCCCTCCACTTT.

The chain has TRBV5-4 and TRBJ2-1; D not certain. The germline CDR1 and CDR2 sequences are SGHNT and YYREEE (reference sequence). Trimming removed 0 bases from V and 6 bases from J, with 10 bases in between. This CDR3 is 14 amino acids long. Written as DNA, the CDR3 is TGTGCCAGCAGCTTGGTCCTGGGGTCCAATGAGCAGTTCTTC. This translates into CASSLVLGSNEQFF.

The J gene is TRBJ2-4, the V gene TRBV29-1, with 9 bases fitting TRBD1. With V trimmed by 4 bases and J by 6 bases, 7 bases remained unmatched. CDR3 length: 14 residues. The germline gives CDR1 SQVTM, CDR2 ANQGSEA. The CDR3 DNA reads TGCAGCGTTGCTTCCTGGGGACAGGGAAACATTCAGTACTTC. Encoded protein: CSVASWGQGNIQYF.

The CDR3 spells CASSLRRLLNTEAFF. DNA for the CDR3: TGTGCCAGCAGTTTAAGGCGTCTCCTGAACACTGAAGCTTTCTTT. The V gene is TRBV28, the J gene TRBJ1-1; no definite D call. Germline-derived CDR1 and CDR2 are MDHEN and SYDVKM. V lost 2 bases to trimming and J lost 0 bases, with 10 bases between them. This CDR3 has 15 residues.

This rearrangement joins TRBV11-2 to TRBJ2-6; D gene uncertain. Deletions cut 6 bases from V and 1 base from J, with 22 bases between. The CDR3 totals 19 residues. Germline CDR1 is SGHAT and CDR2 is FQNNGV. As DNA, the CDR3 is TGTGCCAGCAGGGCACCCTACGGCAGTATTATATCTGGGGCCAACGTCCTGACTTTC. The encoded protein is CASRAPYGSIISGANVLTF.

This clone showed up just a few times. The chain uses TRBV6-5 and TRBJ2-2, with 7 bases that match TRBD2. With 6 bases clipped from V and 2 bases from J, the junction kept 6 bases outside the gene matches. Germline V gene sequence: CDR1 MNHEY, CDR2 SVGAGI. The CDR3 totals 15 residues. CDR3 loop: CASRSSGVNTGELFF. CDR3 sequence (DNA): TGTGCCAGCAGATCAAGCGGGGTTAACACCGGGGAGCTGTTTTTT.

Here the CDR3 DNA reads TGTGCCAGCAGCGTTGACCTAAACTATGGCTACACCTTC. Translating gives CASSVDLNYGYTF. The genes are TRBV5-5 and TRBJ1-2; D gene uncertain. Germline assignment: CDR1 SGHKS and CDR2 YYEKEE (reference sequence). The CDR3 is made up of 13 amino acids. The germline V and J ends were trimmed by 4 bases and 2 bases, with 9 bases remaining between them. The full variable domain, rest sourced from reference TRBV5-5 and TRBJ1-2, is DAGVTQSPTHLIKTRGQQVTLRCSPISGHKSVSWYQQVLGQGPQFIFQYYEKEERGRGNFPDRFSARQFPNYSSELNVNALLLGDSALYLCASSVDLNYGYTFGSGTRLTVV.

J is TRBJ2-5 and V is TRBV25-1; D not resolved. This CDR3 has 12 residues. Germline assignment: CDR1 MGHDK and CDR2 SYGVNS. Deletions cut 8 bases from V and 5 bases from J, with 12 bases between. The CDR3 region is CASAPSAETQYF. The CDR3, as DNA: TGTGCCAGCGCTCCTAGTGCGGAGACCCAGTACTTC.

The rearrangement uses TRBV5-1 and TRBJ2-5; D call uncertain. Germline loops: CDR1 SGHRS, CDR2 YFSETQ. The CDR3 loop spans 14 amino acids. Trimming left V 4 bases short and J 1 base short, with 11 bases between. CDR3 bases: TGCGCCAGCAGCGTTGGCACCCTCCAAGAGACCCAGTACTTC. Amino acids: CASSVGTLQETQYF.

There are a few counts of this clone. The chain carries TRBV29-1 and TRBJ2-3, with 13 bases lining up with TRBD2. Germline V lookup: CDR1 SQVTM, CDR2 ANQGSEA. Losses at the gene ends were 8 bases for V and 7 bases for J; bases not matched to a gene: 6. This CDR3 comprises 13 residues. The CDR3 DNA sequence: TGCAGCTTACTAGCGGGGGGGCTTCATACGCAGTATTTT. It encodes CSLLAGGLHTQYF.

V and J are TRBV6-1 and TRBJ1-2, with D hard to call. The CDR3 is 12 residues long. The germline gives CDR1 MNHNS, CDR2 SASEGT. V shed 2 bases and J shed 0 bases, with 1 base lying between them. In DNA, the CDR3 is TGTGCCAGCAGTGAACCTAACTATGGCTACACCTTC. Its translation: CASSEPNYGYTF.